This T cell receptor beta chain was documented in a study of T cells expressing NK-cell markers. Regarding the study as a whole: A few of the donors also had these clonotypes leading their CD3+CD56-NKG2C+ fraction.

TCRdb reprocessed the 5' RACE reads; each CDR3 protein has one entry and no DNA is given. The sample has some 140,000 distinct CDR3 sequences; the top ten hold roughly 35%. Worth noting for this clonotype: No antigen is known for it.

The TCR originated in a woman aged 45-60 years in good health. Sequencing used blood T cells: a sorted CD56 or NKG2C T cell subset, CD4+ or CD8+ T cells, or bulk PBMC T cells (not recorded which).

The chain's CDR3 is CATSDLYKDEQYF. The V gene is TRBV24-1, the J gene TRBJ2-7. Germline V gene sequence: CDR1 KGHDR, CDR2 SFDVKD. This CDR3 spans 13 amino acids.